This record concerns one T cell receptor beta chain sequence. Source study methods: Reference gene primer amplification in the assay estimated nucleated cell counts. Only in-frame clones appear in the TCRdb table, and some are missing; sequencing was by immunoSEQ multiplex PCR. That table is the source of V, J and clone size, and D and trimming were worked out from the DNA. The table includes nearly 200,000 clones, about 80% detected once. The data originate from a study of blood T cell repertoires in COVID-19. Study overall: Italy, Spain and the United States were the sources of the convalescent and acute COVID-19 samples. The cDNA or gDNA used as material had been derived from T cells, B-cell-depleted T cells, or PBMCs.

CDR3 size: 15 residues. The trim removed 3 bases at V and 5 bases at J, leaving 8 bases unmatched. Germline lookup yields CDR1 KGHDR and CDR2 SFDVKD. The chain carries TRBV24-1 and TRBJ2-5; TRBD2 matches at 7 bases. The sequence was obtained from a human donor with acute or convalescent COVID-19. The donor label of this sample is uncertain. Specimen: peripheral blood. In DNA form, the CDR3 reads TGTGCCACCAGTGATAATGGACTAGGCACGGAGACCCAGTACTTC. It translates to CATSDNGLGTETQYF.